Shown below are 9 T cell receptor beta chains from a single sample sequenced in a study of blood T cell repertoires in COVID-19. Assay: immunoSEQ multiplex PCR; the TCRdb copy retains only in-frame clones and omits some. The profile shows fewer than 55,000 clones, 75% to 85% of them singletons. The specimen sequenced was peripheral blood. These receptor sequences come from a human donor with acute or convalescent COVID-19. The donor label of this sample is uncertain.

The CDR3 protein is CASSPGTGGNEQYF. The CDR3 DNA follows: TGTGCCAGCTCACCAGGAACAGGGGGGAACGAGCAGTACTTC. The rearrangement links TRBV18 to TRBJ2-7; TRBD1 matches 8 bases. The germline CDR1 and CDR2 sequences are KGHSH and LQKENI. The ends lost 2 bases at V and 5 bases at J; junction bases unmatched: 5. CDR3 length: 14 amino acids.

Written as DNA, the CDR3 is TGTGCCAGCAGCCGGCAGGGAGGCCAATATGGCTACACCTTC. Translated: CASSRQGGQYGYTF. The J gene is TRBJ1-2, the V gene TRBV3-1 (or the pseudogene TRBV3-2); a possible D gene is TRBD1 (5 bases). Trimming cost V 4 bases and J 5 bases, with 14 bases left between them. This CDR3 is built from 14 residues. Germline V gene sequence: CDR1 LGHDT, CDR2 YNNKEL (reference sequence).

The chain links TRBV2 to TRBJ1-5, with TRBD1 as a possible D gene (6 bases). The CDR3 totals 17 residues. Trimming left V 8 bases short and J 5 bases short, with 25 bases between. Per the germline V gene, CDR1 is SNHLY and CDR2 is FYNNEI. The CDR3 spells CASASTGFNREDQPQHF. DNA for the CDR3: TGTGCCAGCGCGTCCACCGGGTTTAACAGGGAAGATCAGCCCCAGCATTTT.

The rearrangement joins TRBV6-6 to TRBJ1-6; D uncertain. Germline CDR1 reads MNHNY; CDR2 reads SVGAGI (reference sequence). CDR3 length: 14 amino acids. Trimming removed 4 bases at V and 10 bases at J, with 14 bases between. CDR3 sequence: CASSSSRGGSPLHF. CDR3 DNA: TGTGCCAGCAGTTCCTCTCGTGGCGGCTCACCCCTCCACTTT.

This chain links TRBV5-8 with TRBJ2-2, with 10 positions matching TRBD2. V dropped 6 bases and J dropped 7; count of bases not matched to a gene: 18. There are 18 residues in the CDR3. Germline lookup yields CDR1 SGHTS and CDR2 YDEGEE. CDR3 DNA sequence: TGTGCCAGCACCCCTCTCTGGTTCAGCGGGGGGGCCGTCGGGGAGCTGTTTTTT. It encodes CASTPLWFSGGAVGELFF.

The chain recombines TRBV19 with TRBJ1-6; no clear D. Germline-derived CDR1 and CDR2 are LNHDA and SQIVND (reference sequence). V lost 6 bases and J lost 7, with 4 bases in between. CDR3 length: 11 amino acids. The CDR3 DNA is TGTGCCAGTAGCCAGAATTCACCCCTCCACTTT. This encodes CASSQNSPLHF.

The genes are TRBV28 and TRBJ2-3, with D possibly TRBD1 on 6 matching bases. The CDR3 length is 13 residues. The V gene lost 4 bases and the J gene lost 10 bases, with 15 bases spanning the gap. Per the germline V gene, CDR1 is MDHEN and CDR2 is SYDVKM. CDR3 bases: TGTGCCAGCAGTTGGAGGACAGTTAGTGCGCAGTATTTT. Its translation is CASSWRTVSAQYF.

The chain links TRBV11-3 to TRBJ2-3; no firm D call. Germline assignment: CDR1 SGHNT and CDR2 YENEEA. The ends were cut back, 6 bases at V and 2 bases at J, with 12 bases in the middle. The CDR3 has 14 residues. The CDR3 region has the DNA TGTGCCAGCAGTTCAGTGGCCCTCACAGATACGCAGTATTTT. Its translation: CASSSVALTDTQYF.

The chain employs TRBV28 and TRBJ2-5; tentative D call: TRBD1 (5 bases). Germline V gene sequence: CDR1 MDHEN, CDR2 SYDVKM. Trimming pared 6 bases from V and 4 bases from J, leaving 12 bases between. The CDR3 totals 13 residues. CDR3 amino acids: CASSEVRGETQYF. In DNA, the CDR3 is TGTGCCAGCAGCGAAGTAAGGGGAGAGACCCAGTACTTC.